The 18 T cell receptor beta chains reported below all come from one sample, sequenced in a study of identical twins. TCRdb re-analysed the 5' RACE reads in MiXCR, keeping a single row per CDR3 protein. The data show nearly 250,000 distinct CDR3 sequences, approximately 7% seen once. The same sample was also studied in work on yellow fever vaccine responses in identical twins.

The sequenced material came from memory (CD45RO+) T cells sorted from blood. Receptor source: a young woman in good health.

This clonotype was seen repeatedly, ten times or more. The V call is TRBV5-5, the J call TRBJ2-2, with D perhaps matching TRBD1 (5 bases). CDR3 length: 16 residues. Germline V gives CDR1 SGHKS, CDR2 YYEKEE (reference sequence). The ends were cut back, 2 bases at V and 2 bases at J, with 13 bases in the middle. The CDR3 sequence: CASSLGVWVNTGELFF. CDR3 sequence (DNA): TGTGCCAGCAGCTTAGGGGTTTGGGTAAACACCGGGGAGCTGTTTTTT. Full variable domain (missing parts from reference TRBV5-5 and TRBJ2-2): DAGVTQSPTHLIKTRGQQVTLRCSPISGHKSVSWYQQVLGQGPQFIFQYYEKEERGRGNFPDRFSARQFPNYSSELNVNALLLGDSALYLCASSLGVWVNTGELFFGEGSRLTVL.

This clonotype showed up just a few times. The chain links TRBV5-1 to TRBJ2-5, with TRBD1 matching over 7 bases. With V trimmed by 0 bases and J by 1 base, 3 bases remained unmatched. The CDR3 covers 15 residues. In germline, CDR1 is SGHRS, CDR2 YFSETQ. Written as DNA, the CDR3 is TGCGCCAGCAGCTTGGGGGGACAGATCCAAGAGACCCAGTACTTC. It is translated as CASSLGGQIQETQYF.

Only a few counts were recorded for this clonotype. CDR3 sequence: CASSIAGGPSGELFF. DNA of the CDR3: TGTGCCAGCAGTATAGCGGGGGGACCATCCGGGGAGCTGTTTTTT. The rearrangement uses TRBV11-2 and TRBJ2-2; 10 bases agree with TRBD2. V lost 6 bases, J lost 6 bases, and 7 bases stayed unmatched. Germline V CDR1 and CDR2: SGHAT, FQNNGV. The CDR3 totals 15 residues.

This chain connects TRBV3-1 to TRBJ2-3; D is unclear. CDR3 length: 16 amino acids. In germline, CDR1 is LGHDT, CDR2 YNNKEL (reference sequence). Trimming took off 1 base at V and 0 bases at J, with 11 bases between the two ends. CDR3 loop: CASSQAATSSTDTQYF. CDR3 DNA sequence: TGTGCCAGCAGCCAAGCGGCTACCTCCAGCACAGATACGCAGTATTTT.

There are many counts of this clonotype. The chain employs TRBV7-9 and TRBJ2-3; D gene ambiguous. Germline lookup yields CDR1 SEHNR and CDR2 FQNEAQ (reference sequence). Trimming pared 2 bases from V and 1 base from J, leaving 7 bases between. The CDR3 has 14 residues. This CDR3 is CASSLSTGTDTQYF. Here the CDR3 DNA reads TGTGCCAGCAGCTTATCTACAGGCACAGATACGCAGTATTTT.

DNA for the CDR3: TGCAGTGCTAGAGATCCCGCCAGCTCCTATAATTCACCCCTCCACTTT. Translation: CSARDPASSYNSPLHF. The V and J genes are TRBV20-1 and TRBJ1-6; D call uncertain. The CDR3 is 16 residues long. Trimming pared 0 bases from V and 0 bases from J, leaving 9 bases between. Germline values: CDR1 DFQATT, CDR2 SNEGSKA (reference sequence).

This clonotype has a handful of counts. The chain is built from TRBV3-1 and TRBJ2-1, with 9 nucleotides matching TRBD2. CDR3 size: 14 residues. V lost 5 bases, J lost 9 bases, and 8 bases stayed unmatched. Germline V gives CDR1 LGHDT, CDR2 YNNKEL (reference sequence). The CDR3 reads CASSGHSGGIEQFF. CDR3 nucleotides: TGTGCCAGCAGCGGGCATAGCGGGGGTATTGAGCAGTTCTTC.

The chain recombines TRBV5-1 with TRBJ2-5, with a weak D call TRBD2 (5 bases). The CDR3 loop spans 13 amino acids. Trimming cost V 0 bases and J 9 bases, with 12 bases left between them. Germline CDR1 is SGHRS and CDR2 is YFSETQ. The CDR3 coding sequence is TGCGCCAGCAGCTTGGTAGGACTCTCGGCCCAGTACTTC. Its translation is CASSLVGLSAQYF.

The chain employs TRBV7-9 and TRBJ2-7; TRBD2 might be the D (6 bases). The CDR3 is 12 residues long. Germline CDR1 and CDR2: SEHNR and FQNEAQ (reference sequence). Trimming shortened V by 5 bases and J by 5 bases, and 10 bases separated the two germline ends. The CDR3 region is CASSRAGNEQYF. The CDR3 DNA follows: TGTGCCAGCAGCCGAGCGGGTAACGAGCAGTACTTC.

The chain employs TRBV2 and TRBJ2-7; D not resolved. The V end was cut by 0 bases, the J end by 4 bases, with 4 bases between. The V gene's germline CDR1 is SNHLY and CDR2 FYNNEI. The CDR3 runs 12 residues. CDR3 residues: CASSEALYEQYF. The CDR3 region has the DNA TGTGCCAGCAGTGAAGCGCTTTACGAGCAGTACTTC. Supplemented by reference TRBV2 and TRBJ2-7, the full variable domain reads EPEVTQTPSHQVTQMGQEVILRCVPISNHLYFYWYRQILGQKVEFLVSFYNNEISEKSEIFDDQFSVERPDGSNFTLKIRSTKLEDSAMYFCASSEALYEQYFGPGTRLTVT.

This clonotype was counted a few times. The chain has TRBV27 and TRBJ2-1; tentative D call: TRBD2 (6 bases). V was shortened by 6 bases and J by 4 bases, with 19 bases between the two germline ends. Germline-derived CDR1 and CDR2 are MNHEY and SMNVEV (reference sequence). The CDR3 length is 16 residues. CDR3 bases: TGTGCCAGCAGCCTAGAGGCGGGACTTGGGTACAATGAGCAGTTCTTC. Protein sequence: CASSLEAGLGYNEQFF.

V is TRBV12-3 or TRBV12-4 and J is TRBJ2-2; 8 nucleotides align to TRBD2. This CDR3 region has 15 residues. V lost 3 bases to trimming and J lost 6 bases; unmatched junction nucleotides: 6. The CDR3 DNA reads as TGTGCCAGCAGTTTGGCGGGAGGACTAGCCGGGGAGCTGTTTTTT. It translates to CASSLAGGLAGELFF.

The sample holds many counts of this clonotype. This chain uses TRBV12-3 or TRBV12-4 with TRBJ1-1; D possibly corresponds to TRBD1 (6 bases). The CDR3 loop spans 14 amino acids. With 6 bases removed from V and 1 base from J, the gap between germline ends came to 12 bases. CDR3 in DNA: TGTGCCAGCAGACAAGGGGGGGAGAACACTGAAGCTTTCTTT. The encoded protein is CASRQGGENTEAFF.

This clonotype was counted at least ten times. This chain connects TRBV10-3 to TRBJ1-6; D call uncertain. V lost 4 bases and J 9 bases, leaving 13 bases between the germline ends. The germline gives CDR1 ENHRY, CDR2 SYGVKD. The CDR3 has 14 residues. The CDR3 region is CAISGRGSGSPLHF. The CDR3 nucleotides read TGTGCCATCAGTGGCCGGGGTTCGGGTTCACCCCTCCACTTT.

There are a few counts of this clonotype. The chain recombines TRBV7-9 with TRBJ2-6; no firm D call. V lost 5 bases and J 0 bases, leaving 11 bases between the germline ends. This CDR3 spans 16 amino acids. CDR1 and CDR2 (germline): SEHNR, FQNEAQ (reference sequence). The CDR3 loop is CASSLGRFSGANVLTF. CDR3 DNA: TGTGCCAGCAGCCTTGGACGGTTCTCTGGGGCCAACGTCCTGACTTTC.

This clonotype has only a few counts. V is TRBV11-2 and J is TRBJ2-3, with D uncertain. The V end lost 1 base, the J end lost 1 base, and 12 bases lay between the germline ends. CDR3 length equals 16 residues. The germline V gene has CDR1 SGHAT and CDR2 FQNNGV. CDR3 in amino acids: CASSLGTYGGTDTQYF. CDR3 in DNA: TGTGCCAGCAGCTTAGGGACCTATGGGGGCACAGATACGCAGTATTTT. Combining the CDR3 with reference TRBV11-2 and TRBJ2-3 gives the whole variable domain EAGVAQSPRYKIIEKRQSVAFWCNPISGHATLYWYQQILGQGPKLLIQFQNNGVVDDSQLPKDRFSAERLKGVDSTLKIQPAKLEDSAVYLCASSLGTYGGTDTQYFGPGTRLTVL.

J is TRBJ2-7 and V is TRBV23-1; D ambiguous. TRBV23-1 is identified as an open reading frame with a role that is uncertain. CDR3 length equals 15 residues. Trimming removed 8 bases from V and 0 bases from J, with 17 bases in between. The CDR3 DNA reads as TGCGCCAGCGGAACATTACAAGAGAGCTCCTACGAGCAGTACGTC. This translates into CASGTLQESSYEQYV.

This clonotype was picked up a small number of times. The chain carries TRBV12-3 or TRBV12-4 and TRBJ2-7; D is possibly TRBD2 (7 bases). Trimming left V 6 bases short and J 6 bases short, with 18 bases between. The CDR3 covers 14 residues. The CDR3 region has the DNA TGTGCCAGCAGCTACGGGGGGCCCACTGGCGAGCAGTACTTC. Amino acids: CASSYGGPTGEQYF.